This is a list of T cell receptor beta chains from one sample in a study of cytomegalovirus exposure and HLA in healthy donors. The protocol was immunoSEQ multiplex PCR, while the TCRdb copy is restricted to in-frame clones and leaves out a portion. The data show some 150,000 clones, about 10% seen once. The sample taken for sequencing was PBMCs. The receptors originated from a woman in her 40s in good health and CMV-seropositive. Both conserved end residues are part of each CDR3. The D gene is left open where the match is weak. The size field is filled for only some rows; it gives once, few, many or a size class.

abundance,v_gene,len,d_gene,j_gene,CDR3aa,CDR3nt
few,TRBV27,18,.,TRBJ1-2,CASEMCFKTYQANYGYTF,TGTGCCAGCGAGATGTGTTTTAAGACTTACCAAGCTAACTATGGCTACACCTTC
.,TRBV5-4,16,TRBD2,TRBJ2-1,CASSPELAGARNEQFF,TGTGCCAGCAGCCCCGAACTAGCGGGGGCTCGGAATGAGCAGTTCTTC
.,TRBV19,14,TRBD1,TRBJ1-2,CASSPGQRYYGYTF,TGTGCCAGTAGTCCGGGACAGAGGTACTATGGCTACACCTTC
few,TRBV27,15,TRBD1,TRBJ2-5,CASSQGASTRKTQYF,TGTGCCAGCAGTCAGGGGGCGTCCACAAGAAAGACCCAGTACTTC
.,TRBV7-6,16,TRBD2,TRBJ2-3,CASSLGLAGPTDTQYF,TGTGCCAGCAGCTTAGGGCTAGCGGGGCCCACAGATACGCAGTATTTT
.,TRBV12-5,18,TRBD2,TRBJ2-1,CASGLRPLAGGTFNEQFF,TGTGCTAGTGGTTTGCGACCCCTAGCGGGGGGCACCTTTAATGAGCAGTTCTTC
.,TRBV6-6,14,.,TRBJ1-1,CASSYRQPNTEAFF,TGTGCCAGCAGTTACCGACAACCAAACACTGAAGCTTTCTTT
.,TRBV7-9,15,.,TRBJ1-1,CASSFRLSGGTEAFF,TGTGCCAGCAGCTTTCGCCTTAGCGGCGGGACTGAAGCTTTCTTT
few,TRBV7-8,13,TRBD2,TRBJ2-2,CASSFPGGGELFF,TGTGCCAGCAGCTTTCCGGGGGGTGGGGAGCTGTTTTTT
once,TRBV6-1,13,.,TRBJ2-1,CASSVSGYNEQFF,TGTGCCAGCAGTGTTAGCGGTTACAATGAGCAGTTCTTC
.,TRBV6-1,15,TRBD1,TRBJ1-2,CASSGTGTINYGYTF,TGTGCCAGTTCCGGGACAGGGACCATTAACTATGGCTACACCTTC